The 9 T cell receptor beta chains in this list originate from one sample, sequenced in a study of OX40 agonist ivuxolimab in advanced cancers. The data were produced by immunoSEQ multiplex PCR, yet TCRdb's version contains in-frame clones alone and is incomplete. The sample includes approximately 69,000 clones, about 86% of them seen just once. The sequencing used CD4+ or CD8+ T cells sorted from blood, collected in a trial of the OX40 agonist ivuxolimab. Every receptor here comes from an adult with an advanced solid tumor such as melanoma, head and neck, liver or kidney cancer.

V and J are TRBV4-3 and TRBJ1-4, with D perhaps TRBD1 (5 bases). V lost 3 bases, J lost 0 bases, and 17 bases lay in between. Germline V gene data show CDR1 as LGHNA and CDR2 as YSLEER. The CDR3 runs 18 residues. As DNA, the CDR3 is TGCGCCAGCAGCCAGTCGGGTACGGGGCGGGCAACTAATGAAAAACTGTTTTTT. Its protein product is CASSQSGTGRATNEKLFF.

This clone came up once. V and J are TRBV29-1 and TRBJ1-1; D is uncertain. The V end lost 2 bases, the J end lost 1 base, and 5 bases lay between the germline ends. Germline CDR1 is SQVTM and CDR2 is ANQGSEA. The CDR3 runs 12 residues. CDR3: CSVEKGNTEAFF. Written as DNA, the CDR3 is TGCAGCGTTGAAAAAGGGAACACTGAAGCTTTCTTT.

The rearrangement links TRBV19 to TRBJ1-1, with no clear D. Trimming took 7 bases from V and 0 from J, leaving 12 bases between them. The V gene's germline CDR1 is LNHDA and CDR2 SQIVND (reference sequence). The CDR3 runs 14 residues. CDR3 protein: CASNFDLMNTEAFF. CDR3 in DNA: TGTGCCAGTAATTTCGACCTTATGAACACTGAAGCTTTCTTT.

The gene calls are TRBV7-9 and TRBJ2-2; the D is unclear. Germline CDR1 is SEHNR and CDR2 is FQNEAQ (reference sequence). Trimming left V 5 bases short and J 5 bases short, with 12 bases between. CDR3 length equals 14 residues. CDR3 protein: CASSPATRTGELFF. CDR3 sequence (DNA): TGTGCCAGCAGCCCGGCGACTCGAACCGGGGAGCTGTTTTTT.

This chain connects TRBV29-1 to TRBJ2-1, with TRBD1 matching 11 bases. The CDR3 runs to 13 residues. CDR1 and CDR2 (germline): SQVTM, ANQGSEA. The chain's CDR3 is CSDRGTGGREQFF. The CDR3 bases are TGCAGTGACAGGGGGACAGGGGGTCGTGAGCAGTTCTTC.

This clone was counted once. DNA for the CDR3: TGTGCCAGCACCAAGCTAGGGTCGGGTCAGCCCCAGCATTTT. The encoded protein is CASTKLGSGQPQHF. The rearrangement uses TRBV27 and TRBJ1-5; D unresolved. The length of the CDR3 is 14 residues. Deletions cut 7 bases from V and 6 bases from J, with 16 bases between. Germline V gene data show CDR1 as MNHEY and CDR2 as SMNVEV (reference sequence).

The rearrangement joins TRBV15 to TRBJ1-5, with 10 nucleotides matching TRBD1. CDR3 length equals 17 residues. V lost 3 bases, J lost 2 bases, and 7 bases stayed unmatched. Germline V gene lookup returns CDR1 LNHNV and CDR2 YYDKDF (reference sequence). The CDR3 sequence is CATSRGKGTGGNQPQHF. DNA for the CDR3: TGTGCCACCAGCAGGGGAAAAGGGACAGGGGGCAATCAGCCCCAGCATTTT.

The chain couples TRBV9 to TRBJ1-1, with 7 bases that match TRBD1. The length of the CDR3 is 14 residues. Losses at the gene ends were 3 bases for V and 1 base for J; bases not matched to a gene: 3. Germline CDR1 SGDLS, CDR2 YYNGEE. CDR3 region: CASSARTGNTEAFF. The CDR3 nucleotides read TGTGCCAGCAGCGCCAGGACAGGGAACACTGAAGCTTTCTTT.

V gene TRBV5-1 combines with J gene TRBJ2-3; no reliable D call. Trimming took 1 base from V and 6 from J, leaving 6 bases between them. CDR3 length: 12 residues. Per germline, CDR1 SGHRS and CDR2 YFSETQ. The CDR3 sequence: CASSLSSDTQYF. The DNA of the CDR3 is TGCGCCAGCAGCTTGAGTTCGGATACGCAGTATTTT.